This is a list of T cell receptor beta chains from one sample in a study of T cells in tumors after PD-1 blockade. Clones were sequenced by immunoSEQ multiplex PCR, and TCRdb holds only the in-frame ones, with some missing. The sample records tens of thousands of clones, 70% to 75% being singletons. The sequencing here drew on PBMCs, taken after anti-PD-1 treatment. The receptor source for this set is a human donor with basal cell carcinoma. Each CDR3 is given with its conserved first and last residue. Fields, in order: D gene, clone size, V gene, J gene, CDR3 protein, CDR3 DNA. A D gene is named only where the DNA matches it firmly. Where a row states a size, it is once, few, many or the class of an expanded clone; other rows omit it.

>-|-|TRBV5-1|TRBJ2-1
CASSLVVGAHEQFF
TGCGCCAGCAGCTTGGTGGTGGGGGCCCATGAGCAGTTCTTC
>TRBD1|once|TRBV12-3/TRBV12-4|TRBJ1-1
CASSVGTGLKAFF
TGTGCCAGCAGTGTTGGGACAGGGCTCAAAGCTTTCTTT
>-|-|TRBV12-3/TRBV12-4|TRBJ2-3
CASRKRADTQYF
TGTGCCAGCCGTAAACGGGCAGATACGCAGTATTTT
>-|-|TRBV11-3|TRBJ2-1
CASSLEGLNPYSSYNEQFF
TGTGCCAGCAGCTTAGAAGGACTAAACCCCTATAGCTCCTACAATGAGCAGTTCTTC
>-|-|TRBV24-1|TRBJ1-2
CATSDLRINYGYTF
TGTGCCACCAGTGATTTAAGAATAAACTATGGCTACACCTTC
>-|many|TRBV7-9|TRBJ1-5
CASSLVTSGVLSNQPQHF
TGTGCCAGCAGCTTAGTCACGTCGGGGGTGTTGAGCAATCAGCCCCAGCATTTT
>-|-|TRBV6-2/TRBV6-3|TRBJ1-5
CASSYSRRHREWNNQPQHF
TGTGCCAGCAGTTACTCGAGACGGCACAGGGAATGGAACAATCAGCCCCAGCATTTT
>TRBD1|-|TRBV19|TRBJ2-6
CASRRTGGVSGANVLTF
TGTGCCAGTAGACGGACAGGGGGCGTCTCTGGGGCCAACGTCCTGACTTTC
>-|-|TRBV29-1|TRBJ2-3
CSAKVGGSDTQYF
TGCAGCGCGAAGGTGGGCGGGTCAGATACGCAGTATTTT
>TRBD1|few|TRBV5-1|TRBJ2-2
CASSSGTVYTGELFF
TGCGCCAGCAGCTCCGGGACAGTGTACACCGGGGAGCTGTTTTTT
>TRBD1|few|TRBV5-8|TRBJ1-6
CASSSTGRNSPLHF
TGTGCCAGCAGCTCGACAGGGAGGAATTCACCCCTCCACTTT
>-|-|TRBV5-6|TRBJ2-7
CASSFRAQSYEQYF
TGTGCCAGCAGCTTTCGAGCTCAGAGCTACGAGCAGTACTTC
>TRBD1|-|TRBV18|TRBJ2-2
CASKGRTGATTGELFF
TGTGCCAGCAAGGGGCGGACAGGGGCGACCACCGGGGAGCTGTTTTTT
>TRBD1|-|TRBV6-2/TRBV6-3|TRBJ2-7
CASSYSRDRGQYEQYF
TGTGCCAGCAGTTACTCGCGGGACAGGGGGCAGTACGAGCAGTACTTC
>-|once|TRBV27|TRBJ2-1
CASSRSYNEQFF
TGTGCCAGCAGTAGATCCTACAATGAGCAGTTCTTC
>-|-|TRBV19|TRBJ1-2
CASSLHPGDNLNYGYTF
TGTGCCAGTAGTCTCCACCCGGGGGACAACCTTAACTATGGCTACACCTTC
>-|few|TRBV27|TRBJ2-3
CASRKPSTDTQYF
TGTGCCAGCAGAAAACCTAGCACAGATACGCAGTATTTT
>-|-|TRBV5-4|TRBJ1-4
CASSPQEGEEKLFF
TGTGCCAGCAGCCCGCAGGAAGGGGAAGAAAAACTGTTTTTT
>-|-|TRBV6-9|TRBJ2-3
CASSYGAGFFTDTQYF
TGTGCCAGCAGTTATGGTGCGGGGTTCTTCACAGATACGCAGTATTTT
>-|-|TRBV28|TRBJ1-2
CASQGLLGDGSNYGYTF
TGTGCCAGCCAGGGGCTTCTAGGGGACGGATCTAACTATGGCTACACCTTC
>-|-|TRBV6-5|TRBJ2-5
CASSFRTQETQYF
TGTGCCAGCAGTTTTCGGACGCAGGAGACCCAGTACTTC
>-|once|TRBV27|TRBJ1-1
CASSPGGASTEAFF
TGTGCCAGCAGTCCCGGGGGGGCGAGCACTGAAGCTTTCTTT
>TRBD2|-|TRBV30|TRBJ2-7
CAWRTSGLPTREQYF
TGTGCCTGGCGGACTAGCGGCCTACCTACGCGCGAGCAGTACTTC
>-|-|TRBV24-1|TRBJ1-5
CATSDRTGYQPQHF
TGTGCCACCAGTGATCGAACAGGCTATCAGCCCCAGCATTTT
>TRBD1|few|TRBV3-1/TRBV3-2|TRBJ2-3
CASSHGTGWTDTQYF
TGTGCCAGCAGCCACGGGACAGGGTGGACAGATACGCAGTATTTT
>-|-|TRBV18|TRBJ1-2
CASTDQGYGYTF
TGTGCCAGCACCGACCAGGGGTATGGCTACACCTTC
>-|few|TRBV6-4|TRBJ1-6
CASSDGGLGSPLHF
TGTGCCAGCAGTGACGGGGGGCTGGGTTCACCCCTCCACTTT
>-|-|TRBV5-1|TRBJ2-3
CASSNYRTDTQYF
TGCGCCAGCAGCAACTACCGCACAGATACGCAGTATTTT
>-|-|TRBV6-5|TRBJ2-6
CASSYGSGANVLTF
TGTGCCAGCAGTTACGGCTCTGGGGCCAACGTCCTGACTTTC
>-|-|TRBV6-6|TRBJ1-1
CASSYSVDTEAFF
TGTGCCAGCAGTTACTCGGTGGACACTGAAGCTTTCTTT
>-|-|TRBV15|TRBJ2-1
CATSRGDKVNNEQFF
TGTGCCACCAGCAGAGGGGACAAGGTAAACAATGAGCAGTTCTTC
>TRBD2|once|TRBV6-2/TRBV6-3|TRBJ2-3
CASSSRLAGGVDTQYF
TGTGCCAGCAGTTCGAGACTAGCGGGAGGGGTAGATACGCAGTATTTT
>-|-|TRBV2|TRBJ1-4
CASSRLDSSQSEKLFF
TGTGCCAGCAGTCGCCTCGACAGCTCACAAAGTGAAAAACTGTTTTTT
>-|-|TRBV5-4|TRBJ2-1
CASSLAGRTSSYNEQFF
TGTGCCAGCAGCTTGGCCGGACGTACCTCCTCCTACAATGAGCAGTTCTTC
>-|once|TRBV18|TRBJ2-3
CASSPTLADTQYF
TGTGCCAGCTCACCCACCTTAGCAGATACGCAGTATTTT
>-|-|TRBV7-9|TRBJ2-7
CASSLNHGSTYEQYF
TGTGCCAGCAGCCTAAACCACGGGTCTACCTACGAGCAGTACTTC
>-|-|TRBV4-2|TRBJ1-4
CASSQEWAAAREKLFF
TGTGCCAGCAGCCAAGAGTGGGCGGCAGCCCGAGAAAAACTGTTTTTT
>-|-|TRBV2|TRBJ1-5
CASSEGGSQRGAQHF
TGTGCCAGCAGTGAAGGGGGCAGCCAGAGAGGAGCCCAGCATTTT
>-|-|TRBV14|TRBJ2-7
CASSLINSREHEQYF
TGTGCCAGCAGCCTTATAAACAGCAGGGAGCACGAGCAGTACTTC
>-|-|TRBV7-2|TRBJ2-7
CASSPMGARYEQYF
TGTGCCAGCAGCCCTATGGGGGCGCGATACGAGCAGTACTTC
>-|-|TRBV7-6|TRBJ2-5
CASSLLGPGETQYF
TGTGCCAGCAGCTTATTGGGTCCCGGGGAGACCCAGTACTTC
>-|-|TRBV21-1|TRBJ2-3
CASSKCRGGTDTQYF
TGTGCCAGCAGCAAATGCAGGGGAGGAACAGATACGCAGTATTTT
>TRBD1|-|TRBV14|TRBJ1-1
CASSRRTGDTEAFF
TGTGCCAGCAGCCGAAGGACAGGGGACACTGAAGCTTTCTTT
>-|-|TRBV9|TRBJ2-3
CASSGPLTAGTQYF
TGTGCCAGCAGCGGACCCTTGACTGCTGGTACGCAGTATTTT
>-|-|TRBV9|TRBJ1-4
CASSPRPEGEKLFF
TGTGCCAGCAGCCCTAGACCCGAAGGTGAAAAACTGTTTTTT
>TRBD2|few|TRBV30|TRBJ2-3
CALRAGGKDTQYF
TGTGCCTTACGAGCGGGAGGAAAAGATACGCAGTATTTT